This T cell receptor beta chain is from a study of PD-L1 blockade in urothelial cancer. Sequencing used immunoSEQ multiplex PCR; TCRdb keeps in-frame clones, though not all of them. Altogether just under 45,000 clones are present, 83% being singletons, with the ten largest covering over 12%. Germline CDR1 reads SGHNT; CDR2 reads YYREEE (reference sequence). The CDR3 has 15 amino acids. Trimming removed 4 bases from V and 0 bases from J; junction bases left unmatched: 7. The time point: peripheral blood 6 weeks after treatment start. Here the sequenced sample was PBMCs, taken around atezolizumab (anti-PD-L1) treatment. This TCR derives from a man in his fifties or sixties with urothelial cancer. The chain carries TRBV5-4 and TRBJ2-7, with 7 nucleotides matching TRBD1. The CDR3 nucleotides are TGTGCCAGCAGCCGGCAGGGGGTTGGCTCCTACGAGCAGTACTTC. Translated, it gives CASSRQGVGSYEQYF.